A selection of T cell receptor beta chains follows, all from one sample in a study of blood T cell repertoires in COVID-19. Sequencing used immunoSEQ multiplex PCR; TCRdb keeps in-frame clones, though not all of them. The sample yields around 86,000 clones, roughly 84% seen once. The sample consisted of peripheral blood. All receptors come from a human donor in a cohort sampled during active COVID-19. CDR3s include the opening cysteine and the closing phenylalanine or tryptophan. The D gene is left open where the match is weak. For some rows the clone size is stated as once, few or many, or as a class when expanded; others skip it.

TRBJ2-7,-,few,TRBV6-2/TRBV6-3,TGTGCCAGCAGTAGTGACAGCCGTCCCCTCTACGAGCAGTACTTC,CASSSDSRPLYEQYF
TRBJ2-3,TRBD2,-,TRBV14,TGTGCCAGCAGCCAAGGAAGGTCAGCGGGAGTTCTGACAGATACGCAGTATTTT,CASSQGRSAGVLTDTQYF
TRBJ1-6,TRBD1,few,TRBV5-1,TGCGCCAGCAGCTTGGGGGACAGGGAGTTTAATCGAAATTCACCCCTCCACTTT,CASSLGDREFNRNSPLHF
TRBJ2-1,TRBD2,-,TRBV4-2,TGTGCCAGCAGCCAAGAGGATAGCGGGGGGGTCAATGAGCAGTTCTTC,CASSQEDSGGVNEQFF
TRBJ2-2,-,-,TRBV19,TGTGCCAGTAGTACCCAAGGGGGAAACACCGGGGAGCTGTTTTTT,CASSTQGGNTGELFF
TRBJ2-7,-,-,TRBV7-2,TGTGCCAGCAGCTTAACGGGGTACGACGAGCAGTACTTC,CASSLTGYDEQYF
TRBJ1-5,-,few,TRBV7-9,TGTGCCAGCAGCTTTGTAAATCAGCCCCAGCATTTT,CASSFVNQPQHF
TRBJ2-7,-,-,TRBV13,TGTGCCAGCAGCTCCCGACTAGAAGAATACGAGCAGTACTTC,CASSSRLEEYEQYF
TRBJ1-1,-,once,TRBV2,TGTGCCAGCAGTGATCCGTATGAAGCTTTCTTT,CASSDPYEAFF
TRBJ1-2,-,-,TRBV12-3/TRBV12-4,TGTGCCAGCAGTGTGGAGGGCGCCTATGGCTACACCTTC,CASSVEGAYGYTF
TRBJ1-2,-,-,TRBV20-1,TGCAGTGCTAGTATGGGGAGAGATGGCTACACCTTC,CSASMGRDGYTF
TRBJ1-5,-,once,TRBV19,TGTGCCAGTAGTATGGGGACTGATAGCAATCAGCCCCAGCATTTT,CASSMGTDSNQPQHF
TRBJ2-7,-,-,TRBV6-2/TRBV6-3,TGTGCCAGCAGTTACCGTAGGAGGTTCGAGCAGTACTTC,CASSYRRRFEQYF
TRBJ2-3,-,-,TRBV4-1,TGCGCCAGCAGCCAAGATCCCTTAGCAGATACGCAGTATTTT,CASSQDPLADTQYF
TRBJ1-1,-,-,TRBV5-4,TGTGCCAGCAGCTTGGATCCCGGGGGGCGGAAGACTGAAGCTTTCTTT,CASSLDPGGRKTEAFF
TRBJ2-7,TRBD1,-,TRBV27,TGTGCCAGCAGTTTGAACCGGGACAGATCAATTTACGAGCAGTACTTC,CASSLNRDRSIYEQYF
TRBJ2-2,TRBD2,-,TRBV7-8,TGTGCCAGCAGCTTCATGCGGGAGGATACCGGGGAGCTGTTTTTT,CASSFMREDTGELFF
TRBJ2-1,-,-,TRBV11-2,TGTGCCAGCAGCTTAGGCAGCTACAATGAGCAGTTCTTC,CASSLGSYNEQFF
TRBJ1-2,TRBD1,once,TRBV6-4,TGTGCCAGCAGTGACGGGGGACAGGGGCCTTCCCCTAGCGGCTACACCTTC,CASSDGGQGPSPSGYTF
TRBJ1-5,-,-,TRBV13,TGTGCCAGCAGCACCCGGACAAGCAATCAGCCCCAGCATTTT,CASSTRTSNQPQHF
TRBJ1-2,TRBD1,-,TRBV18,TGTGCCAGCTCACCATTTGTAGTGCGTATGGGACAGAGATCAGGCTACACCTTC,CASSPFVVRMGQRSGYTF